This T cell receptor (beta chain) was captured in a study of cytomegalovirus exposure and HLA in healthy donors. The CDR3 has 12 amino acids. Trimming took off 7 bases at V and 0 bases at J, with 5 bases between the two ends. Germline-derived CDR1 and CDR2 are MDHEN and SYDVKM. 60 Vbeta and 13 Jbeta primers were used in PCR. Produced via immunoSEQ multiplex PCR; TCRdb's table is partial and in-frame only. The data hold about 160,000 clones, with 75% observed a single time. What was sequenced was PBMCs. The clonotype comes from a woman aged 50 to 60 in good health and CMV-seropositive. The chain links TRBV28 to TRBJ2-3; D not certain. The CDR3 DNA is TGTGCCAGCACCGGGAGCACAGATACGCAGTATTTT. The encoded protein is CASTGSTDTQYF.